This T cell receptor (beta chain) was sequenced for a study of blood T cell repertoires in COVID-19 (dated by TCRdb to about 2020). Looking at the study overall: The collaborator samples originated in the United States, Italy and Spain and spanned the acute and convalescent phases of COVID-19. Nearly every sample came with metadata listing a de-identified subject ID, COVID-19 status, age in years and sex. Where available, HLA class I and class II types were taken from metadata supplied by the sample provider and were not determined by assay-based typing. Samples came from the ongoing ImmuneRACE study (first 160 participants) plus 1,254 subjects from 6 global collaborators. A freely available public database, intended as a resource for researchers studying the immune response to SARS-CoV-2, is where the repertoires were released. Subjects who had been exposed to COVID-19, were actively infected with it, or had recovered from it provided the deeply sampled blood TCRbeta repertoires that made up the dataset. The prospective study material was composed of cDNA or gDNA derived from T cells, B-cell-depleted T cells, or PBMCs. General study outcomes and caveats: Clinical and demographic metadata were provided uncurated, with the amount varying by source and participant.

Turning to this clone: Its binding antigen is unknown. This may be a read error: a much more frequent sequence differs by one nucleotide.

V is clipped by 5 bases and J by 0 bases, and the sequence between their germline boundaries is 9 bases long. From the germline V gene (reference sequence), CDR1 is SGHKS and CDR2 is YYEKEE. There are 14 amino acids in the CDR3, from cysteine to phenylalanine inclusive. Of the read, only the CDR3 DNA is kept; its 42 bases are in frame from base 1. Collaborating institutions collected whole blood in K2EDTA tubes following their own protocols. For TCRbeta analysis, collaborators shipped samples in one of three forms: frozen whole blood, isolated PBMCs, or DNA extracted from either of those sample types. TCRbeta CDR3 regions were amplified from genomic DNA using the immunoSEQ Assay, a bias-controlled multiplex PCR. As for how the authors treated the data: Nucleated cell counts per sample were estimated from amplification of reference gene primers within the assay. Sequence reads were collapsed and filtered to measure the absolute abundance of every unique TCRbeta CDR3 rearrangement. Productive Simpson clonality was computed per sample as the square root of Simpson's diversity index over productive rearrangements. TCRdb re-hosts the immuneACCESS table, in-frame sequences only. Its copies lack some clones; in the studies checked, an unresolved V gene accounts for under half of them, and the cause for the rest is not known. That table is the source of V, J and clone size, and D and trimming were worked out from the DNA. Here the sample has more than 200,000 clones; 88% occur a single time. Approximately 1.6% of the sample comes from the top ten.

The sequencing input was peripheral blood. The chain joins TRBV5-5 to TRBJ1-5; the D gene is possibly TRBD1, with 6 bases matching. This TCR came from a man aged 65 to 79 with acute or convalescent COVID-19. In nucleotide form, the sequence is TGTGCCAGCAGTGACAGGTATAGCAATCAGCCCCAGCATTTT. Its translation reads: CASSDRYSNQPQHF.